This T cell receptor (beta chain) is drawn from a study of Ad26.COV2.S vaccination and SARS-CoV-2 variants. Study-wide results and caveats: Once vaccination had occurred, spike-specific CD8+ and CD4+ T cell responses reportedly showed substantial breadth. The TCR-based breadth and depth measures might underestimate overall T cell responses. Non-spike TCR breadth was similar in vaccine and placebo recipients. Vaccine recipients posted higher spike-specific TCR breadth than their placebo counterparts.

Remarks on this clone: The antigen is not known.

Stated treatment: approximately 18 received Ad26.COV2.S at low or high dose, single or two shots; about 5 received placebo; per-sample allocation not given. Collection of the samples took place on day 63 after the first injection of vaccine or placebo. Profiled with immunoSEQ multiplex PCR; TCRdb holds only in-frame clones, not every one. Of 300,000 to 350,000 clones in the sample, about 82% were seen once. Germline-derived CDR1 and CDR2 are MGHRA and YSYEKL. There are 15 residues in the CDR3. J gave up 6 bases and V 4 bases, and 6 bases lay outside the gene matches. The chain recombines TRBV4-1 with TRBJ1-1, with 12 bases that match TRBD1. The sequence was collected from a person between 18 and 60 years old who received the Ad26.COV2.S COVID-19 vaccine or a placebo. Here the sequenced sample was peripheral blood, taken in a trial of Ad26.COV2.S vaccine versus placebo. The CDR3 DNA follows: TGCGCCAGCAGCCGAGGGGACAGGGGGCCTTCTGAAGCTTTCTTT. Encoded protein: CASSRGDRGPSEAFF.